The T cell receptor (beta chain) under discussion was sequenced for a study of beta chain features in type 1 diabetes. Study findings and constraints: Across all four CD4+ subsets, people with type 1 diabetes showed modestly shorter TCRB CDR3s.

Researchers reported sorting CD4+ naive, central memory, regulatory and stem cell-like memory cells via CD45RO/CCR7/CD25/CD127/CD95/CD27. Of the isolated RNA, all was reverse transcribed, and so the sequenced material was expressed TCRB transcripts. An average of approximately 4 million reads was obtained for naive, central memory and regulatory T cell samples. Produced via immunoSEQ multiplex PCR; TCRdb's table is partial and in-frame only. The sample comprises under 250,000 clones, around 13% of which are singletons, and around 0.019% rests with the top ten. On this clone itself: Its antigen is currently unknown.

This TCR was sampled from a man between 25 and 39 years old with type 1 diabetes. Sequencing input: naive CD4+ T cells from blood.

The CDR3: CASRDRGNTGELFF. The CDR3 nucleotides are TGTGCCAGTAGGGACAGGGGGAACACCGGGGAGCTGTTTTTT. The V call is TRBV19, the J call TRBJ2-2, with 9 nucleotides matching TRBD1. The CDR3 is 14 residues long. Germline lookup yields CDR1 LNHDA and CDR2 SQIVND (reference sequence). V lost 6 bases to trimming and J lost 1 base; unmatched junction nucleotides: 0.